The rows below give T cell receptor beta chains drawn from one sample of a study of shared clonotypes between healthy human individuals. Sequencing was performed with immunoSEQ multiplex PCR; in TCRdb, only in-frame clones are kept and a portion is missing. The sample consists of some 2.4 million clones, 90% to 95% of them appearing once. Material for sequencing was naive CD4+ T cells from PBMCs. The source is a man younger than 35 in good health. Some clones in this sample may be carry-over from other donors' samples. Each CDR3 is given with its conserved first and last residue. D genes are given only for firm matches. The size of a clone is reported for some rows only, either as once, few or many, or as a class for expanded clones.

v_gene	d_gene	abundance	j_gene	CDR3aa	CDR3nt
TRBV28	.	.	TRBJ2-5	CASSPPPRGRETQYF	TGTGCCAGCAGCCCCCCCCCGCGGGGTAGGGAGACCCAGTACTTC
TRBV5-7	.	.	TRBJ1-1	CASSQTQYMGSTEAFF	TGTGCCAGCAGCCAAACCCAATATATGGGGAGCACTGAAGCTTTCTTT
TRBV5-5	.	.	TRBJ2-4	CASSLGGTKNIQYF	TGTGCCAGCAGCTTAGGCGGGACCAAAAACATTCAGTACTTC
TRBV4-1	.	.	TRBJ2-3	CASSQPGRGATQYF	TGCGCCAGCAGCCAACCTGGCCGGGGGGCGACGCAGTATTTT
TRBV28	.	.	TRBJ1-2	CASSLQDTYGYTF	TGTGCCAGCAGTTTACAGGACACCTATGGCTACACCTTC
TRBV9	.	.	TRBJ1-4	CASSVGHLGGKLFF	TGTGCCAGCAGCGTAGGACACCTAGGGGGAAAACTGTTTTTT
TRBV4-1	TRBD1	.	TRBJ1-4	CASSQGDRAGKLFF	TGCGCCAGCAGCCAAGGGGACAGGGCAGGAAAACTGTTTTTT
TRBV10-3	.	.	TRBJ2-5	CASRQQRLGETQYF	TGTGCCTCGAGGCAGCAGAGGCTCGGGGAGACCCAGTACTTC
TRBV6-5	TRBD1	.	TRBJ1-2	CASRRGQGTYGYTF	TGTGCCAGCAGGCGGGGACAGGGTACCTATGGCTACACCTTC
TRBV29-1	.	.	TRBJ2-7	CSVSDGTYEQYF	TGCAGCGTTTCGGACGGGACCTACGAGCAGTACTTC
TRBV4-3	.	.	TRBJ2-7	CASSPQGGEQYF	TGCGCCAGCAGCCCGCAAGGTGGCGAGCAGTACTTC
TRBV6-1	.	once	TRBJ2-4	CASSEAATGWTTKNIQYF	TGTGCCAGCAGTGAAGCGGCAACAGGGTGGACAACCAAAAACATTCAGTACTTC
TRBV28	TRBD2	.	TRBJ2-7	CASRGLVFVGEQYF	TGTGCCAGTAGGGGACTAGTGTTCGTCGGGGAGCAGTACTTC
TRBV15	.	.	TRBJ2-7	CATSRDNTQFRQSYEQYF	TGTGCCACCAGCAGAGATAACACTCAATTTAGACAGTCGTACGAGCAGTACTTC
TRBV15	TRBD2	.	TRBJ2-2	CATSRDLRLAGNTGELFF	TGTGCCACCAGCAGAGATCTCAGGCTAGCGGGGAACACCGGGGAGCTGTTTTTT
TRBV10-3	TRBD1	.	TRBJ1-1	CAIRQGLNTEAFF	TGTGCCATCCGACAGGGGCTGAACACTGAAGCTTTCTTT
TRBV7-2	.	few	TRBJ2-1	CATTPSGRGRSHEQFF	TGTGCCACCACCCCCAGTGGACGGGGCCGCTCCCACGAGCAGTTCTTC
TRBV7-2	.	.	TRBJ2-5	CASSTQQGQETQYF	TGTGCCAGCAGCACCCAACAGGGTCAAGAGACCCAGTACTTC
TRBV5-1	.	.	TRBJ2-1	CASSLSPGPVYNEQFF	TGCGCCAGCAGCCTCTCGCCGGGACCAGTTTACAATGAGCAGTTCTTC
TRBV2	.	few	TRBJ1-2	CASSEHYGYTF	TGTGCCAGCAGTGAACACTATGGCTACACCTTC
TRBV28	TRBD1	.	TRBJ1-4	CASSPPPGTGWEKKLFF	TGTGCCAGCAGTCCACCTCCCGGGACAGGGTGGGAGAAAAAACTGTTTTTT
TRBV19	TRBD2	once	TRBJ2-1	CASSIGGLAGRRSEQFF	TGTGCCAGTAGTATAGGGGGGCTAGCGGGCAGGAGGAGTGAGCAGTTCTTC
TRBV2	.	.	TRBJ1-5	CASSYSGNQPQHF	TGTGCCAGCAGTTATTCTGGGAATCAGCCCCAGCATTTT
TRBV5-1	.	.	TRBJ2-3	CASSLVRDASSTDTQYF	TGCGCCAGCAGCTTGGTCCGGGACGCATCTAGCACAGATACGCAGTATTTT
TRBV4-2	TRBD2	.	TRBJ2-2	CASSQGTSGTGELFF	TGTGCCAGCAGCCAAGGGACTAGCGGCACCGGGGAGCTGTTTTTT
TRBV5-1	.	.	TRBJ2-3	CASSLAQAEDTQYF	TGCGCCAGCAGCTTGGCCCAGGCCGAAGATACGCAGTATTTT
TRBV5-1	TRBD2	.	TRBJ2-3	CASSGLAGGITDTQYF	TGCGCCAGCAGCGGACTAGCGGGAGGTATCACAGATACGCAGTATTTT
TRBV6-1	.	.	TRBJ2-1	CASSPGNYNEQFF	TGTGCCAGCAGTCCAGGGAACTACAATGAGCAGTTCTTC
TRBV7-7	TRBD1	.	TRBJ1-3	CASNGQGASGNTIYF	TGTGCCAGCAACGGACAGGGGGCGTCCGGAAACACCATATATTTT
TRBV28	.	.	TRBJ2-1	CASSLDASPSYNEQFF	TGTGCCAGCAGTTTAGACGCCTCCCCTAGCTACAATGAGCAGTTCTTC
TRBV6-6	TRBD1	.	TRBJ1-3	CASSRGPGNTIYF	TGTGCCAGCAGCAGGGGGCCCGGAAACACCATATATTTT
TRBV6-5	TRBD2	.	TRBJ2-1	CASSYTGLAGRNEQFF	TGTGCCAGCAGTTACACGGGACTAGCGGGACGCAATGAGCAGTTCTTC
TRBV2	.	.	TRBJ1-5	CASSDEGKQPQHF	TGTGCCAGCAGTGATGAGGGAAAGCAGCCCCAGCATTTT
TRBV2	.	.	TRBJ2-2	CASTEGGPGELFF	TGTGCCAGCACCGAAGGGGGTCCCGGGGAGCTGTTTTTT
TRBV5-1	.	.	TRBJ2-3	CASSLESGKGPTQYF	TGCGCCAGCAGCTTGGAGTCGGGAAAAGGACCTACGCAGTATTTT
TRBV7-7	.	.	TRBJ2-5	CASSLAGGTEETQYF	TGTGCCAGCAGCTTAGCCGGCGGTACCGAGGAGACCCAGTACTTC